Given below is one T cell receptor beta chain in context. The target of this receptor is not known. Base-call qualities are not available, and no considerably larger clone is one nucleotide away. The data stem from a study of shared clonotypes between healthy human individuals (dated by TCRdb to 2020 to 2021). Regarding the research as a whole: A few men and a couple of women, aged 18 to 49 years, made up the cohort. Blood TCR repertoires of about five healthy adults were deeply sequenced to estimate repertoire size and the extent of clonotype sharing between individuals. To increase sequencing depth and limit assay-specific biases, TCR repertoire library preparation and sequencing were carried out by different laboratories using diverse techniques. Per donor, leukapheresis produced somewhere between about 0.9 and 9 billion PBMCs. Summary of the overall study and its limitations: The genetic and exposure-history diversity represented was limited by the small number of donors. Pairwise subsampling indicated that sequencing depth was expected to affect the degree of clonotype sharing among donors. Only blood was sampled, and tissue TCR repertoires likely differ from those in blood.

Healthy HIV-negative adults with no recently reported acute infections or vaccinations were included as donors. Every donor was a Caucasian adult residing in Nashville, Tennessee, USA. For unsorted samples, 90 million or so PBMCs were counted and genomic DNA was extracted with the QIAamp DNA Blood Mini kit. Blood was collected by leukapheresis, and PBMCs were isolated by Ficoll-Histopaque density gradient centrifugation and then cryopreserved in liquid nitrogen vapor phase. The CDR3 measures 12 amino acids from cysteine to phenylalanine. Only the CDR3 portion is preserved as DNA: 36 bases, with reading frame beginning at the first base. The V and J ends are trimmed by 6 bases and 4 bases, leaving 9 bases between them. From a lookup of the germline V gene (reference sequence), CDR1 and CDR2 are LNHDA and SQIVND. TCR CDR3 regions were amplified from genomic DNA by multiplex PCR using the deep immunoSEQ assay. For each cell subset, the extracted genomic DNA was distributed evenly across all wells of several immunoSEQ 96-well plates, and each plate served as one replicate. For unsorted PBMC, roughly 330 ng genomic DNA, equal to about 29,000 T cell genomes, was loaded into each replicate PCR. Genomic DNA from unsorted PBMC was sequenced over ten immunoSEQ deep assay plates. The purified libraries were quantified using a Qubit 3.0 fluorometer, sized with a Bioanalyzer 2100, and then quantified again using the KAPA Library Quantification kit. Each immunoSEQ 96-well plate was sequenced on its own single-read 150-cycle Illumina NextSeq 550 flow cell. As for the authors' bioinformatics: Because only junctional sequences without quality scores were contained in the immunoSEQ output, filtering matching that applied to full-length reads could not be performed. Sequences were annotated with PyIR, a Python wrapper for IgBLAST v1.9, using IMGT germline references to assign V/J genes and CDR3. Reads were filtered out if the reads had weak V/J assignments (E-value above 1e-6), no CDR3, stop codons, out-of-frame junctions, or ambiguous translated residues. V3J clonotypes were defined as sequences sharing the same inferred V gene, J gene, and CDR3 amino acid sequence. To compute the percentage overlap between repertoires, the number of shared unique clonotypes was divided by the size of the smaller repertoire. Three approaches were used to assess repertoire richness: RTK rarefaction, the Chao1 estimator, and Recon v2.1 estimates of unobserved clonotypes. TCRdb re-hosts the immuneACCESS table, in-frame sequences only. Its copies lack some clones; in the studies checked, an unresolved V gene accounts for under half of them, and the cause for the rest is not known. D and trimming come from the DNA, and the V and J calls and clone size come from that table. The sample includes under 600,000 clones, with over 60% observed a single time. The ten largest clonotypes hold around an eighth of the sample.

This sequence originates from a woman between 40 and 50 years old in good health. Some clones in this sample may be carry-over from other donors' samples. The V and J genes are TRBV19 and TRBJ1-1; a tentative D call is TRBD1 (5 bases match). The sequencing sample was made of PBMCs. The CDR3 region reads CASRGLGTEAFF. The sequenced DNA: TGTGCCAGTAGGGGGCTCGGCACTGAAGCTTTCTTT.